This T cell receptor beta chain was identified in a study of control samples from healthy donors and cancer patients. V was trimmed by 4 bases and J by 5 bases, leaving 8 bases between them. The CDR3 totals 12 residues. Germline values: CDR1 LNHDA, CDR2 SQIVND (reference sequence). Assay used: immunoSEQ multiplex PCR; TCRdb lists only in-frame clones, some missing. The data show about 100,000 clones, around four fifths seen once. Sequencing used blood. This TCR was sampled from a man aged 25-45 years in good health. J is TRBJ1-1 and V is TRBV19; D possibly corresponds to TRBD1 (6 bases). CDR3 coding DNA: TGTGCCAGTAGTAGAGGGGGGACTGAAGCTTTCTTT. This encodes CASSRGGTEAFF. Using reference TRBV19 and TRBJ1-1 for the parts outside the CDR3, the full variable domain is DGGITQSPKYLFRKEGQNVTLSCEQNLNHDAMYWYRQDPGQGLRLIYYSQIVNDFQKGDIAEGYSVSREKKESFPLTVTSAQKNPTAFYLCASSRGGTEAFFGQGTRLTVV.